Here is one T cell receptor (beta chain) with its context. Antigen unknown. Deletions cut 10 bases from V and 4 bases from J, with 16 bases between. Looked up from germline, CDR1 is SEHNR and CDR2 is FQNEAQ (reference sequence). The CDR3 consists of 13 residues. Each CDR3 protein is one row after TCRdb ran MiXCR on the 5' RACE reads. This repertoire shows some 790,000 distinct CDR3 sequences, approximately 18% found once; its top ten account for around 14%. These data come from a study of identical twins. Overall study findings and caveats: Fewer insertions characterized abundant cord blood beta clonotypes, whereas memory repertoires showed none.

In addition, the sample was reused for a study of T cells expressing NK-cell markers. In that study: Eight donors were sequenced, of whom seven were HCMV-seropositive, while the remaining one was HCMV-seronegative. Several experiments added an anti-gamma-delta TCR antibody to sort only alpha-beta TCR T cells. Researchers report these clonotypes also headed the CD3+CD56-NKG2C+ fraction in several donors.

Sequences were obtained from PBMCs. This clonotype was obtained from a woman aged 18-29 years in good health. V usage is TRBV7-9 and J usage is TRBJ2-5, with no clear D. The CDR3 DNA is TGTGCCACCCAGACACCTTGGGGAGAGACCCAGTACTTC. This sequence encodes CATQTPWGETQYF.